This T cell receptor beta chain appears in the sequencing data of a study of technical replicates of blood from a few donors. Assay: immunoSEQ multiplex PCR; the TCRdb copy retains only in-frame clones and omits some. Of 98,000 or so clones in the sample, 95% are singletons; the top ten hold 0.21%. The length of the CDR3 is 20 residues. V shed 6 bases, J shed 0 bases, and the junction held 18 bases outside the gene matches. The chain couples TRBV23-1 to TRBJ2-1; 9 bases are shared with TRBD1. TRBV23-1 has ORF status, its function being uncertain. The clonotype was recovered from a human donor in good health. The sequenced material came from T cells isolated from PBMCs. CDR3 protein: CASSPEAGQGSPSSYNEQFF. For the CDR3, the DNA is TGCGCCAGCAGCCCAGAAGCCGGACAGGGGTCTCCCAGCTCCTACAATGAGCAGTTCTTC.